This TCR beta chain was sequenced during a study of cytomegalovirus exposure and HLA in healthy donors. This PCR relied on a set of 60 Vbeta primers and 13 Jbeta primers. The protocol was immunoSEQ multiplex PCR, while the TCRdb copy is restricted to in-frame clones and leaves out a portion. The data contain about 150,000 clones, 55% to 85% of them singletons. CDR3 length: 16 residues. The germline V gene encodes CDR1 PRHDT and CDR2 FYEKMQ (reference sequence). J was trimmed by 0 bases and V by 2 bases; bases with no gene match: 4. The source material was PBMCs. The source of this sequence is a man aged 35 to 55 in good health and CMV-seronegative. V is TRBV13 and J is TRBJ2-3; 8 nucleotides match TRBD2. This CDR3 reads CASSLRPSGSTDTQYF. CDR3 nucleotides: TGTGCCAGCAGCTTACGGCCTAGCGGGAGCACAGATACGCAGTATTTT.